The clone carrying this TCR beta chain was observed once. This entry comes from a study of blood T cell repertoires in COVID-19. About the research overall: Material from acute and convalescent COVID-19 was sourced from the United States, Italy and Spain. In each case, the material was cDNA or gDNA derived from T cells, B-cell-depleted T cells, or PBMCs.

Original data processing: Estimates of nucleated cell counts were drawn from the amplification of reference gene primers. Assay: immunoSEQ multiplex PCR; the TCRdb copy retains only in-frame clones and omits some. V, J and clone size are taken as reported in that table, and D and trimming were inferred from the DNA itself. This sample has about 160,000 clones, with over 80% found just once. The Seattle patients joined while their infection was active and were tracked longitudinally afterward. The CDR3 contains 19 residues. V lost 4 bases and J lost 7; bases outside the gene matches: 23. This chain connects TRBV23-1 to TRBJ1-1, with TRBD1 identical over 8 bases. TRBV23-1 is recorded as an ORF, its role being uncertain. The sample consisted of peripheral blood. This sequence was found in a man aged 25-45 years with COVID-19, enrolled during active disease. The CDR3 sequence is CASSPRVLGQGVKSFEAFF. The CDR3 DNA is TGCGCCAGCAGTCCCCGGGTCCTCGGACAGGGAGTGAAAAGTTTTGAAGCTTTCTTT.